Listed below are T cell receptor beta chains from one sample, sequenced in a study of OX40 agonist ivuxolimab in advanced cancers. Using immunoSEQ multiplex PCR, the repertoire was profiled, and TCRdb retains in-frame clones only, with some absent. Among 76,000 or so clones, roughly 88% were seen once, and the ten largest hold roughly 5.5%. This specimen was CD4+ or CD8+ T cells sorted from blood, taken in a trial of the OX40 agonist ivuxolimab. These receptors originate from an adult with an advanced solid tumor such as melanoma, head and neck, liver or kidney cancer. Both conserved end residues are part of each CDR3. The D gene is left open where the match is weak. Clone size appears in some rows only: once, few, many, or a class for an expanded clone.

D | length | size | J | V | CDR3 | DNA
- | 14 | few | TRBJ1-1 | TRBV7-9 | CASSWKRRDTEAFF | TGTGCCAGCAGTTGGAAGCGGAGGGACACTGAAGCTTTCTTT
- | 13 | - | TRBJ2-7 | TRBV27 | CASSFTESYEQYF | TGTGCCAGCAGTTTTACAGAGAGCTACGAGCAGTACTTC
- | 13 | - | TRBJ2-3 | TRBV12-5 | CASGLVRAVGQYF | TGTGCTAGTGGTTTGGTACGAGCGGTTGGGCAGTATTTT
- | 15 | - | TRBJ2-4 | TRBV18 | CASSPDLGAKNIQYF | TGTGCCAGCTCACCAGATTTGGGAGCCAAAAACATTCAGTACTTC
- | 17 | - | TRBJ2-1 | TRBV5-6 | CASSLAGVAATYNEQFF | TGTGCCAGCAGCTTGGCTGGGGTAGCGGCGACTTACAATGAGCAGTTCTTC
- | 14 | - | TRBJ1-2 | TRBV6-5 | CASTGRYSGYGYTF | TGTGCCAGCACCGGACGATACAGCGGCTATGGCTACACCTTC
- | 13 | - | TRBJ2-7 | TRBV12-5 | CASGLTGEGEQYF | TGTGCTAGTGGTTTGACCGGGGAAGGAGAGCAGTACTTC
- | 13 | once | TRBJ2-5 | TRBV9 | CASSVHQQETQYF | TGTGCCAGCAGCGTTCATCAACAAGAGACCCAGTACTTC
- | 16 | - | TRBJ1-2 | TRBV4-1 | CASSQDSGLMVYGYTF | TGCGCCAGCAGCCAAGATTCAGGGCTGATGGTCTATGGCTACACCTTC
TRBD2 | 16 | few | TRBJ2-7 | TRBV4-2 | CASSQDGTSGSHEQYF | TGTGCCAGCAGCCAAGATGGGACTAGCGGGAGCCACGAGCAGTACTTC
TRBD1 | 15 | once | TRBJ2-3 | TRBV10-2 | CASSDRQGGSPTQYF | TGCGCCAGCAGTGACCGACAGGGGGGATCCCCCACGCAGTATTTT
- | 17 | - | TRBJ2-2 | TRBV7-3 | CASSLRPGGRNTGELFF | TGTGCCAGCAGCTTAAGACCTGGGGGTCGCAACACCGGGGAGCTGTTTTTT
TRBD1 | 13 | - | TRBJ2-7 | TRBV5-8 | CASIRDRGREQYF | TGTGCCAGCATCCGGGACAGGGGTAGAGAGCAGTACTTC
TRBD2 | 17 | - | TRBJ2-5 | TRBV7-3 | CASSLSGTIVGQETQYF | TGTGCCAGCAGCTTAAGCGGGACTATCGTAGGCCAAGAGACCCAGTACTTC
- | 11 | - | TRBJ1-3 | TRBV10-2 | CASYSGNTIYF | TGCGCCAGTTACTCTGGAAACACCATATATTTT
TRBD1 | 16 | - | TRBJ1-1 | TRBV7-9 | CASSFSSGQGGTEAFF | TGTGCCAGCAGCTTTTCATCCGGACAGGGTGGCACTGAAGCTTTCTTT
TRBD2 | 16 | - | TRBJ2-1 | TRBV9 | CASSVLSSGVYNEQFF | TGTGCCAGCAGCGTCCTGTCTAGCGGGGTTTACAATGAGCAGTTCTTC
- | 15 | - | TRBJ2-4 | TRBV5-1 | CASSPTERASNIQYF | TGCGCCAGCAGCCCCACTGAGCGGGCTTCAAACATTCAGTACTTC
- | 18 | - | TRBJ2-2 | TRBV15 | CATSGEQTHLSGTGELFF | TGTGCCACCAGCGGGGAACAGACTCACCTTTCGGGTACCGGGGAGCTGTTTTTT
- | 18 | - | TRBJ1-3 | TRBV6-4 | CASSDSEGKGISGNTIYF | TGTGCCAGCAGTGACTCAGAGGGAAAAGGGATCTCTGGAAACACCATATATTTT
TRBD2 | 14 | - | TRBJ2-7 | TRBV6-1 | CASRDPRGGYEQYF | TGTGCCAGCAGGGACCCCCGGGGAGGGTACGAGCAGTACTTC
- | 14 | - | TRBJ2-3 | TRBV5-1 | CASSTSDRTGTQYF | TGCGCCAGCAGCACTTCCGACCGGACGGGTACGCAGTATTTT
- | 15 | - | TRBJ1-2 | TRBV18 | CASSPLGGPNYGYTF | TGTGCCAGCTCACCACTAGGCGGGCCAAACTATGGCTACACCTTC
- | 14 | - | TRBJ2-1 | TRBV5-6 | CASSLVGAGNEQFF | TGTGCCAGCAGCTTGGTAGGGGCTGGGAATGAGCAGTTCTTC
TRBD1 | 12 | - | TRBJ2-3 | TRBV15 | CATRNRGDTQYF | TGTGCCACCAGAAACAGGGGTGATACGCAGTATTTT